This TCR beta chain was recovered during a study of cytomegalovirus exposure and HLA in healthy donors. The PCR employed 60 Vbeta primers together with 13 Jbeta primers. Produced via immunoSEQ multiplex PCR; TCRdb's table is partial and in-frame only. Here the sample spans some 190,000 clones, around 80% being singletons. The CDR3 runs to 13 residues. Germline CDR1 is MNHNY and CDR2 is SVGAGI (reference sequence). V lost 7 bases and J 0 bases, leaving 10 bases between the germline ends. The TCR sequence derives from a woman under 40 in good health and CMV-seronegative. Material for sequencing was PBMCs. The chain has TRBV6-6 and TRBJ2-7; D unclear. The CDR3 DNA is TGTGCCAGCACGTTACAGTACTCCTACGAGCAGTACTTC. This codes for CASTLQYSYEQYF.